The 21 T cell receptor beta chains presented below share a single source sample, sequenced in a study of cytomegalovirus exposure and HLA in healthy donors. 13 Jbeta primers and 60 Vbeta primers were used for the PCR. Only in-frame clones appear in the TCRdb table, and some are missing; sequencing was by immunoSEQ multiplex PCR. Here the sample spans about 130,000 clones, roughly four fifths being singletons. Source material: PBMCs. The receptors were sampled from a woman aged 40 to 55 in good health and CMV-seropositive.

The chain combines TRBV5-6 with TRBJ2-5, with 10 bases lining up with TRBD1. The end of the DNA is better explained by TRBJ2-7, so the J call may be wrong. The CDR3 is 15 amino acids. Germline V gene lookup returns CDR1 SGHDT and CDR2 YYEEEE. For the CDR3, the DNA is TGTGCCAGCAGCTCAGGGACAGGGGCCTCCTACGAGCAGTACTTC. It encodes CASSSGTGASYEQYF.

The chain combines TRBV27 with TRBJ2-3; D may be TRBD1 (5 bases). V was shortened by 2 bases and J by 10 bases, with 10 bases between the two germline ends. Germline-derived CDR1 and CDR2 are MNHEY and SMNVEV (reference sequence). CDR3 length equals 12 residues. The CDR3 sequence: CASSLNRQAQYF. CDR3 bases: TGTGCCAGCAGTTTAAACAGGCAGGCGCAGTATTTT.

As DNA, the CDR3 is TGTGCCAGCAGCTTGCTCGGACAGAACTACGAGCAGTACTTC. Amino acids: CASSLLGQNYEQYF. This chain links TRBV5-6 with TRBJ2-7; D is perhaps TRBD1 (6 bases). Germline V gene sequence: CDR1 SGHDT, CDR2 YYEEEE. This CDR3 has 14 amino acids. Between the trimmed V and J ends, which lost 1 base and 3 bases, there was a span of 11 bases.

V is TRBV2 and J is TRBJ1-3, with D perhaps matching TRBD1 (6 bases). The CDR3 contains 16 residues. V dropped 6 bases and J dropped 0 bases, with 15 bases sitting between them. Germline V CDR1 and CDR2: SNHLY, FYNNEI. The CDR3 bases are TGTGCCAGCAGCCCTCTACAGGGCCGCTCTGGAAACACCATATATTTT. Translated, it gives CASSPLQGRSGNTIYF. The complete variable domain, with remaining parts taken from reference TRBV2 and TRBJ1-3, reads EPEVTQTPSHQVTQMGQEVILRCVPISNHLYFYWYRQILGQKVEFLVSFYNNEISEKSEIFDDQFSVERPDGSNFTLKIRSTKLEDSAMYFCASSPLQGRSGNTIYFGEGSWLTVV.

This chain joins TRBV10-3 and TRBJ2-7; maybe TRBD1 (5 bases). Trimming removed 6 bases at V and 3 bases at J, with 15 bases between. The CDR3 extends over 14 amino acids. CDR1 and CDR2 from the germline V gene are ENHRY and SYGVKD. CDR3 in amino acids: CAISEQVPNYEQYF. In DNA form, the CDR3 reads TGTGCCATCAGCGAACAGGTTCCGAACTACGAGCAGTACTTC.

The chain combines TRBV28 with TRBJ1-6; D call uncertain. Deletions cut 6 bases from V and 7 bases from J, with 16 bases between. The CDR3 consists of 15 residues. The germline CDR1 and CDR2 sequences are MDHEN and SYDVKM. As DNA, the CDR3 is TGTGCCAGCAGCCTCCTTAGATCCCGGAATTCACCCCTCCACTTT. It codes for CASSLLRSRNSPLHF.

The chain carries TRBV7-6 and TRBJ2-5; 11 bases match TRBD2. Germline assignment: CDR1 SGHVS and CDR2 FNYEAQ. V trimming: 5 bases; J trimming: 11 bases; junction bases outside the gene matches: 16. The CDR3 is 16 residues long. DNA of the CDR3: TGTGCCAGCAGCCAGCAGAGTAGCGGGGGGGCCGGTGAGCAGTACTTC. Translating it yields CASSQQSSGGAGEQYF.

The count of this clone is one. This chain links TRBV28 with TRBJ1-1, with TRBD1 matching 7 bases. Germline V gene data show CDR1 as MDHEN and CDR2 as SYDVKM. CDR3 length: 15 amino acids. Losses at the gene ends were 10 bases for V and 3 bases for J; bases not matched to a gene: 14. The CDR3 sequence is CATIPGTALYTEAFF. CDR3 coding DNA: TGTGCCACCATCCCCGGGACAGCACTTTACACTGAAGCTTTCTTT. The entire variable domain, with the rest obtained from reference TRBV28 and TRBJ1-1, is as follows: DVKVTQSSRYLVKRTGEKVFLECVQDMDHENMFWYRQDPGLGLRLIYFSYDVKMKEKGDIPEGYSVSREKKERFSLILESASTNQTSMYLCATIPGTALYTEAFFGQGTRLTVV.

J is TRBJ1-2 and V is TRBV10-3; 10 nucleotides match TRBD1. Trimming at V came to 10 bases and at J to 3 bases, leaving 8 bases not matched to a gene. The CDR3 has 14 residues. Germline lookup yields CDR1 ENHRY and CDR2 SYGVKD. The CDR3 region is CATVGGTGDYGYTF. The CDR3 region has the DNA TGTGCCACCGTAGGGGGGACAGGGGACTATGGCTACACCTTC.

The V and J genes are TRBV10-1 and TRBJ2-1; 8 nucleotides match TRBD2. V shed 8 bases and J 9 bases; nucleotides not matched to a gene: 9. Per germline, CDR1 WNHNN and CDR2 SYGVQD (reference sequence). The length of the CDR3 is 13 residues. CDR3 DNA: TGCGCCAGCTCCCGGCGGGGGGCACGTGAGCAGTTCTTC. This translates into CASSRRGAREQFF.

The gene calls are TRBV5-1 and TRBJ2-2, with 9 bases fitting TRBD1. The CDR3 loop spans 15 amino acids. CDR1 SGHRS and CDR2 YFSETQ come from the germline V gene. V shed 5 bases and J 4 bases; nucleotides not matched to a gene: 6. CDR3 sequence (DNA): TGCGCCAGCAGACCAGGACAGGGGCTCACCGGGGAGCTGTTTTTT. Amino acid sequence: CASRPGQGLTGELFF.

The chain recombines TRBV5-4 with TRBJ2-3; D unclear. The CDR3 is made up of 14 amino acids. The germline V gene encodes CDR1 SGHNT and CDR2 YYREEE (reference sequence). V lost 6 bases and J lost 6, with 17 bases in between. The CDR3 region is CASTNPTGSDTQYF. Written as DNA, the CDR3 is TGTGCCAGCACCAATCCGACGGGTTCCGATACGCAGTATTTT.

This clone was seen a handful of times. The V gene is TRBV7-2, the J gene TRBJ1-2, with 7 bases fitting TRBD1. V gave up 5 bases and J gave up 7 bases; unmatched junction bases: 10. The CDR3 extends over 14 amino acids. Germline V gene lookup returns CDR1 SGHTA and CDR2 FQGNSA. The CDR3 coding sequence is TGTGCCAGCAGCCCCCCAGGGGGGTTAGGTGGCTACACCTTC. Translating it yields CASSPPGGLGGYTF.

This chain connects TRBV19 to TRBJ2-4; tentative D call: TRBD1 (6 bases). Trimming stripped 0 bases from V and 7 bases from J, with 16 bases between. In germline, CDR1 is LNHDA, CDR2 SQIVND (reference sequence). This CDR3 has 16 amino acids. The CDR3 sequence is CASSIDFDQGRNIQYF. The CDR3 DNA reads as TGTGCCAGTAGTATAGATTTCGATCAGGGGCGGAACATTCAGTACTTC.

The J gene is TRBJ1-2, the V gene TRBV29-1; the D gene is possibly TRBD1 (5 bases). The V end lost 0 bases, the J end lost 4 bases, and 36 bases lay between the germline ends. Germline assignment: CDR1 SQVTM and CDR2 ANQGSEA. There are 22 residues in the CDR3. For the CDR3, the DNA is TGCAGCGTTGAAGAGGAGGGGATAAGCGGCGATATACCAAAAGAGGGGCTCTATGGCTACACCTTC. Amino acids: CSVEEEGISGDIPKEGLYGYTF. Based on the CDR3 plus reference TRBV29-1 and TRBJ1-2, the full variable domain is SAVISQKPSRDICQRGTSLTIQCQVDSQVTMMFWYRQQPGQSLTLIATANQGSEATYESGFVIDKFPISRPNLTFSTLTVSNMSPEDSSIYLCSVEEEGISGDIPKEGLYGYTFGSGTRLTVV.

The chain combines TRBV13 with TRBJ2-7, with D possibly matching TRBD2 (5 bases). V was trimmed by 6 bases and J by 6 bases, leaving 15 bases between them. There are 13 residues in the CDR3. Per germline, CDR1 PRHDT and CDR2 FYEKMQ (reference sequence). The CDR3 spells CASSPDSRGEQYF. CDR3 coding DNA: TGTGCCAGCAGTCCGGACTCCCGGGGCGAGCAGTACTTC.

This chain uses TRBV30 with TRBJ1-1; D is possibly TRBD1 (6 bases). The germline V gene encodes CDR1 GTSNPN and CDR2 SVGIG (reference sequence). The CDR3 runs to 16 residues. Deletions cut 4 bases from V and 4 bases from J, with 22 bases between. CDR3 in amino acids: CAWTKAIGQSGTEAFF. CDR3 DNA sequence: TGTGCCTGGACAAAAGCTATAGGACAGTCAGGCACTGAAGCTTTCTTT. The entire variable domain, with the rest obtained from reference TRBV30 and TRBJ1-1, is as follows: SQTIHQWPATLVQPVGSPLSLECTVEGTSNPNLYWYRQAAGRGLQLLFYSVGIGQISSEVPQNLSASRPQDRQFILSSKKLLLSDSGFYLCAWTKAIGQSGTEAFFGQGTRLTVV.

For the CDR3, the DNA is TGTGCCAGCAGCTTACCCCGTGGACGGAGAAAGAGGGACACTGAAGCTTTCTTT. Its protein product is CASSLPRGRRKRDTEAFF. The V and J genes are TRBV11-2 and TRBJ1-1; D gene unclear. Looked up from germline, CDR1 is SGHAT and CDR2 is FQNNGV. The CDR3 length is 18 residues. V lost 2 bases and J lost 3, with 22 bases in between.

The V and J genes are TRBV21-1 and TRBJ2-5; TRBD2, the table's D call, was not compared with the DNA. TRBV21-1 is a pseudogene. The CDR3 extends over 14 amino acids. The CDR3 reads CASRSLVKQETQYF. The CDR3 region has the DNA TGTGCCAGCAGAAGCCTTGTCAAACAAGAGACCCAGTACTTC.

This clone was observed once. This chain connects TRBV28 to TRBJ1-4; the match to TRBD1 covers 8 bases. Looked up from germline, CDR1 is MDHEN and CDR2 is SYDVKM. V lost 3 bases and J lost 8; bases outside the gene matches: 8. The CDR3 is 15 amino acids. Here the CDR3 reads CASSFPDRGEEKLFF. The CDR3 DNA is TGTGCCAGCAGTTTCCCTGACAGGGGAGAGGAAAAACTGTTTTTT.

The rearrangement uses TRBV28 and TRBJ1-2; 7 nucleotides match TRBD1. The CDR3 has 14 amino acids. V gave up 1 base and J gave up 5 bases; unmatched junction bases: 4. CDR1 and CDR2 from the germline V gene are MDHEN and SYDVKM. The CDR3 DNA follows: TGTGCCAGCAGTTTATTGGACAGGAATTATGGCTACACCTTC. Its protein product is CASSLLDRNYGYTF.